This TCR beta chain was captured by sequencing in a study of CD8 T cells in ankylosing spondylitis. Study-level results: Several highly homologous variants made up a TCR beta motif, and this motif appeared characteristic of ankylosing spondylitis blood.

The germline gives CDR1 SGHAT, CDR2 FQNNGV. The junction had 8 bases not matched to a gene; V was cut back by 5 bases and J by 0 bases. This CDR3 has 18 residues. The TCR beta libraries were generated through quantitative 5'-RACE incorporating molecular barcodes. TCRdb fed the 5' RACE reads into MiXCR, producing one record per CDR3 protein. The sample has about 840,000 distinct CDR3 sequences; 12% are singletons. This clonotype was seen a handful of times. Antigen: not known. The genes are TRBV11-2 and TRBJ1-6, with 9 bases fitting TRBD1. Material: blood, either unsorted or a sorted T cell fraction (not recorded which). This TCR came from a male donor with ankylosing spondylitis. CDR3 protein: CASSPKTGGDSYNSPLHF. DNA of the CDR3: TGTGCCAGCAGCCCCAAGACAGGGGGGGACTCCTATAATTCACCCCTCCACTTT.